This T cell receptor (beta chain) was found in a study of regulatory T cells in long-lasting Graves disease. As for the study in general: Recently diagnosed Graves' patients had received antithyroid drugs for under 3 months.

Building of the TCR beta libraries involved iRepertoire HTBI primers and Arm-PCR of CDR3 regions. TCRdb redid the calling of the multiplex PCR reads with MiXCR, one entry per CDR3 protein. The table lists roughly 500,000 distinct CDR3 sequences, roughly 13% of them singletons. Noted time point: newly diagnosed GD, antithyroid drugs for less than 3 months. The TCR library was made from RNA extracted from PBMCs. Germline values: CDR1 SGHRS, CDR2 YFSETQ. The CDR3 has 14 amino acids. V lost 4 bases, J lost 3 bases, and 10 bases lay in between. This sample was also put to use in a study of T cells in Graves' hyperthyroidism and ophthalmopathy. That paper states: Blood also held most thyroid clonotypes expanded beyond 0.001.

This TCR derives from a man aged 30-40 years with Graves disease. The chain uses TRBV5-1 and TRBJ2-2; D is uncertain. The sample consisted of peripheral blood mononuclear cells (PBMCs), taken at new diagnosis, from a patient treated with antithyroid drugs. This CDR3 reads CASSPTDYTGELFF. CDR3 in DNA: TGCGCCAGCAGCCCCACGGATTACACCGGGGAGCTGTTTTTT.